This T cell receptor beta chain was sequenced during a study of PD-L1 blockade in urothelial cancer. Overall study context: Patients started atezolizumab around 2014, 1,200 mg intravenously every 3 weeks. Bladder-origin urothelial cancer in males covered about 90% of the 29 patients. Patients had undergone 0 to 3 prior chemotherapy regimens.

Profiled with immunoSEQ multiplex PCR; TCRdb holds only in-frame clones, not every one. The table includes around 33,000 clones, about 88% detected once. Time point denoted: peripheral blood 6 weeks after treatment start. The CDR3 spans 15 residues. CDR1 is MDHEN and CDR2 is SYDVKM in the germline V gene. Between the trimmed V and J ends, which lost 3 bases and 1 base, there was a span of 10 bases. The source was PBMCs, collected around atezolizumab (anti-PD-L1) treatment. This sequence was found in an elderly man with urothelial cancer. The chain carries TRBV28 and TRBJ1-5; unclear D gene. The CDR3 DNA reads TGTGCCAGCAGTTTGAAGGGAGGCAGCAATCAGCCCCAGCATTTT. As protein: CASSLKGGSNQPQHF.